The rows below give T cell receptor beta chains drawn from one sample of a study of T cell responses to AZD1222 COVID-19 vaccine. This table comes from immunoSEQ multiplex PCR, and its TCRdb copy is limited to in-frame clones, with some not included. Of about 150,000 clones in the sample, over 90% are singletons; the top ten hold 2% to 2.5%. The source material was peripheral blood, sampled on day 0 of AZD1222 vaccination. These TCRs come from an adult in good health. The CDR3 runs from the conserved cysteine through the conserved F or W.

V gene,CDR3 length,CDR3 protein
TRBV27,16,CASSSSGGTSSYEQYF
TRBV12-3/TRBV12-4,13,CASSLADSYEQYF
TRBV9,15,CASSRSGGRTGELFF
TRBV7-7,16,CASSLAWGRDTGELFF
TRBV2,13,CASSTAERGPLHF
TRBV30,12,CAWSVSPGGYTF
TRBV2,17,CASSERAASYSNQPQHF
TRBV25-1,16,CASSEYETGGVYGYTF
TRBV7-3,15,CASSLMEGATGELFF
TRBV19,15,CASSITGLSNQPQHF
TRBV21-1,15,CASSKGREIGQPQHF
TRBV5-1,15,CASRNPRQGGEKLFF
TRBV4-2,16,CASSQDRLVPLYEQYF
TRBV7-2,14,CASSLGKGLGEQYF
TRBV10-3,15,CAISARLAGDDTQYF
TRBV30,13,CAWSDSIDSPLHF
TRBV12-5,20,CASGNAGLQGRLAEHNEQFF
TRBV6-5,14,CATLRTSGVNEQFF
TRBV4-3,20,CASSQDSDPYAGGPGNEQFF
TRBV9,15,CASSVRSSGSNEQFF
TRBV5-1,17,CASSLGGQGPTNEKLFF
TRBV6-5,11,CASSTGDGYTF
TRBV3-1/TRBV3-2,15,CASSPRHLGDTEAFF
TRBV7-3,15,CASSPPGGRTGELFF
TRBV10-3,16,CAISEFDRALNTEAFF
TRBV27,15,CASSFQEQAQETQYF
TRBV7-9,16,CASSLERGARGEKLFF